The rows below give T cell receptor beta chains drawn from one sample of a study of T cell repertoires in cytomegalovirus infection. These TCRs are of unknown antigen specificity. TCRdb itself ran the reads through MiXCR, one entry per CDR3 protein. Of about 890,000 distinct CDR3 sequences listed, roughly a third are singletons. Sample: cultured CD8+ T cells from PBMCs, taken from culture after CMV antigen stimulation. The source of these receptors is a human donor in good health (CMV status not recorded). Some clones in this sample may be carry-over from other donors' samples. The CDR3 runs from the conserved cysteine through the conserved F or W. A D gene is named only where the DNA matches it firmly. Expanded clones are given a class, and other clones once, few, many or no size at all.

TRBD1	TRBV10-3	-	TRBJ1-2	CAISESGQGALGYGYTF	TGTGCCATCAGTGAGTCGGGACAGGGGGCGCTGGGGTATGGCTACACCTTC
-	TRBV2	-	TRBJ2-1	CASSASGGSSSYNEQFF	TGTGCCAGCAGTGCGTCGGGGGGCTCTAGCTCCTACAATGAGCAGTTCTTC
-	TRBV7-2	many	TRBJ1-1	CASSFGLYTEAFF	TGTGCCAGCAGCTTCGGACTGTACACTGAAGCTTTCTTT
TRBD1	TRBV27	-	TRBJ1-1	CASSLRGTGDREAFF	TGTGCCAGCAGTTTACGGGGGACAGGGGACAGAGAAGCTTTCTTT
-	TRBV4-3	-	TRBJ2-6	CASSHNPPETLTGANVLTF	TGCGCCAGCAGCCATAACCCTCCAGAAACCCTTACTGGGGCCAACGTCCTGACTTTC
TRBD2	TRBV7-3	-	TRBJ2-1	CASSLRVSGVEQFF	TGTGCCAGCAGCTTAAGGGTTAGCGGGGTTGAGCAGTTCTTC
TRBD1	TRBV7-3	many	TRBJ2-2	CASSPQGQGAMNGELFF	TGTGCCAGCAGCCCTCAGGGACAGGGGGCGATGAACGGGGAGCTGTTTTTT
-	TRBV2	few	TRBJ1-1	CASRGRGTEAFF	TGTGCCAGCAGGGGGAGGGGCACTGAAGCTTTCTTT
-	TRBV10-3	-	TRBJ2-5	CAISEGNQETQYF	TGTGCCATCAGTGAGGGGAACCAAGAGACCCAGTACTTC
-	TRBV11-2	-	TRBJ2-1	CASSLGEGPFF	TGTGCCAGCAGCTTAGGAGAGGGACCGTTCTTC
-	TRBV24-1	few	TRBJ2-2	CATSDHRRDVGELFF	TGTGCCACCAGTGACCATAGACGGGACGTCGGGGAGCTGTTTTTT
TRBD1	TRBV4-1	-	TRBJ2-3	CASSQDRQGAADTQYF	TGCGCCAGCAGCCAAGATCGTCAGGGGGCGGCAGATACGCAGTATTTT
-	TRBV19	few	TRBJ1-1	CASRTQDGNTEAFF	TGTGCCAGTAGGACCCAGGACGGTAACACTGAAGCTTTCTTT
-	TRBV27	-	TRBJ2-2	CANSHPSASTGELFF	TGTGCCAACAGTCACCCTTCCGCCTCCACCGGGGAGCTGTTTTTT
TRBD1	TRBV10-3	-	TRBJ2-1	CAIRGTVNEQFF	TGTGCCATCAGGGGGACAGTTAATGAGCAGTTCTTC
-	TRBV6-1	few	TRBJ2-5	CASSFLGTSAETQYF	TGTGCCAGCAGTTTTTTGGGGACGTCAGCGGAGACCCAGTACTTC
-	TRBV20-1	-	TRBJ2-7	CSASNRSYEQYF	TGCAGTGCTAGTAATCGGTCCTACGAGCAGTACTTC
-	TRBV12-3/TRBV12-4	few	TRBJ1-1	CASSPQGRPEAFF	TGTGCCAGCAGTCCTCAGGGGAGGCCTGAAGCTTTCTTT
TRBD1	TRBV10-3	few	TRBJ1-1	CAISDPGGTEAFF	TGTGCCATCAGTGATCCAGGGGGCACTGAAGCTTTCTTT
-	TRBV6-2/TRBV6-3	few	TRBJ2-1	CASSYEAGLYNEQFF	TGTGCCAGCAGTTACGAGGCGGGGCTCTACAATGAGCAGTTCTTC
-	TRBV6-5	few	TRBJ2-1	CASSYDGTDNEQFF	TGTGCCAGCAGTTACGACGGGACCGACAATGAGCAGTTCTTC
-	TRBV5-1	few	TRBJ1-6	CASSFEVSYNSPLHF	TGCGCCAGCAGTTTCGAAGTCTCCTATAATTCACCCCTCCACTTT
TRBD1	TRBV12-3/TRBV12-4	few	TRBJ2-3	CASSPLDRVVVDTQYF	TGTGCCAGCAGTCCCTTGGACAGGGTCGTGGTAGATACGCAGTATTTT
TRBD1	TRBV19	-	TRBJ1-5	CVSSVFRDRGNQPQHF	TGTGTCAGTAGCGTATTCCGGGACAGGGGCAATCAGCCCCAGCATTTT
-	TRBV10-3	-	TRBJ2-1	CAISQDRTLYNEQFF	TGTGCCATCAGCCAAGACCGGACCCTATACAATGAGCAGTTCTTC
-	TRBV5-5	few	TRBJ1-1	CASSLGTLGNTEAFF	TGTGCCAGCAGCTTGGGGACATTAGGAAACACTGAAGCTTTCTTT